This is a list of T cell receptor beta chains from one sample in a study of Ad26.COV2.S vaccination and SARS-CoV-2 variants. Libraries were prepared by immunoSEQ multiplex PCR; TCRdb keeps only in-frame clonotypes and omits some of them. The sample has about 400,000 clones; roughly nine tenths are singletons. This specimen consisted of peripheral blood, obtained in a trial of Ad26.COV2.S vaccine versus placebo. The source of these receptors is a person between 18 and 65 years old who received the Ad26.COV2.S COVID-19 vaccine or a placebo. Both conserved end residues are part of each CDR3. Fields, in order: J gene, D gene, clone size, V gene, CDR3 protein, CDR3 DNA. A D gene is named only where the DNA matches it firmly. Clone size, where shown, is once, few, many, or a class for clones that have expanded.

j_gene: TRBJ2-5; d_gene: NA; abundance: NA; v_gene: TRBV11-2; CDR3aa: CASSLETTYQETQYF; CDR3nt: TGTGCCAGCAGCTTAGAGACCACGTACCAAGAGACCCAGTACTTC
j_gene: TRBJ1-5; d_gene: NA; abundance: NA; v_gene: TRBV5-8; CDR3aa: CASRGLGGYQPQHF; CDR3nt: TGTGCCAGCAGGGGGTTGGGGGGTTACCAGCCCCAGCATTTT
j_gene: TRBJ2-3; d_gene: TRBD1; abundance: NA; v_gene: TRBV25-1; CDR3aa: CASSRDRGTDTQYF; CDR3nt: TGTGCCAGCAGCCGGGACAGGGGGACAGATACGCAGTATTTT
j_gene: TRBJ1-1; d_gene: NA; abundance: NA; v_gene: TRBV12-5; CDR3aa: CASALSIPNTEAFF; CDR3nt: TGTGCTAGTGCCTTATCCATTCCGAACACTGAAGCTTTCTTT
j_gene: TRBJ1-1; d_gene: NA; abundance: NA; v_gene: TRBV3-1/TRBV3-2; CDR3aa: CASSQVRNTEAFF; CDR3nt: TGTGCCAGCAGCCAGGTGCGGAACACTGAAGCTTTCTTT
j_gene: TRBJ2-7; d_gene: NA; abundance: NA; v_gene: TRBV18; CDR3aa: CASSPTTVNYEQYF; CDR3nt: TGTGCCAGCTCACCGACGACAGTTAACTACGAGCAGTACTTC
j_gene: TRBJ1-2; d_gene: NA; abundance: NA; v_gene: TRBV4-3; CDR3aa: CASSQGLGFNYGYTF; CDR3nt: TGCGCCAGCAGCCAGGGCTTAGGGTTTAACTATGGCTACACCTTC
j_gene: TRBJ1-1; d_gene: TRBD1; abundance: NA; v_gene: TRBV4-1; CDR3aa: CASRRAGGWITEAFF; CDR3nt: TGCGCCAGCAGACGGGCAGGGGGGTGGATCACTGAAGCTTTCTTT
j_gene: TRBJ2-1; d_gene: TRBD1; abundance: NA; v_gene: TRBV18; CDR3aa: CASSPSKDRDVEQFF; CDR3nt: TGTGCCAGCTCACCAAGTAAAGACAGGGACGTTGAGCAGTTCTTC
j_gene: TRBJ2-3; d_gene: TRBD1; abundance: NA; v_gene: TRBV7-6; CDR3aa: CASSHRTGMGDTQYF; CDR3nt: TGTGCCAGCAGCCACAGGACAGGGATGGGGGATACGCAGTATTTT
j_gene: TRBJ2-3; d_gene: NA; abundance: NA; v_gene: TRBV5-1; CDR3aa: CASSSLGSDTQYF; CDR3nt: TGCGCCAGCAGCTCGCTAGGGTCAGATACGCAGTATTTT
j_gene: TRBJ1-1; d_gene: NA; abundance: NA; v_gene: TRBV9; CDR3aa: CASSVQAGDTEAFF; CDR3nt: TGTGCCAGCAGCGTCCAGGCCGGAGACACTGAAGCTTTCTTT
j_gene: TRBJ1-1; d_gene: NA; abundance: NA; v_gene: TRBV5-4; CDR3aa: CASSLKGIGTEAFF; CDR3nt: TGTGCCAGCAGCTTGAAGGGAATAGGCACTGAAGCTTTCTTT
j_gene: TRBJ1-2; d_gene: TRBD1; abundance: NA; v_gene: TRBV19; CDR3aa: CASRPDAGTAGYTF; CDR3nt: TGTGCCAGTAGGCCTGACGCCGGGACAGCGGGCTACACCTTC
j_gene: TRBJ2-2; d_gene: NA; abundance: NA; v_gene: TRBV30; CDR3aa: CAWSGQAFTGELFF; CDR3nt: TGTGCCTGGAGTGGACAGGCTTTCACCGGGGAGCTGTTTTTT
j_gene: TRBJ2-2; d_gene: NA; abundance: NA; v_gene: TRBV9; CDR3aa: CASSTTDGELFF; CDR3nt: TGTGCCAGCAGCACCACCGACGGGGAGCTGTTTTTT
j_gene: TRBJ2-5; d_gene: NA; abundance: NA; v_gene: TRBV4-1; CDR3aa: CASSQEEGPETQYF; CDR3nt: TGCGCCAGCAGCCAAGAAGAGGGGCCAGAGACCCAGTACTTC
j_gene: TRBJ2-7; d_gene: TRBD2; abundance: NA; v_gene: TRBV7-9; CDR3aa: CASSPREASGGQSPYEQYF; CDR3nt: TGTGCCAGCAGCCCCAGAGAGGCTAGCGGGGGTCAATCTCCCTACGAGCAGTACTTC
j_gene: TRBJ1-4; d_gene: NA; abundance: NA; v_gene: TRBV10-3; CDR3aa: CAISESPRDTNEKLFF; CDR3nt: TGTGCCATCAGTGAGTCACCCCGGGACACAAATGAAAAACTGTTTTTT
j_gene: TRBJ2-1; d_gene: NA; abundance: once; v_gene: TRBV11-3; CDR3aa: CASSRRTEGNEQFF; CDR3nt: TGTGCCAGCAGCCGGAGGACGGAGGGAAATGAGCAGTTCTTC
j_gene: TRBJ1-6; d_gene: NA; abundance: NA; v_gene: TRBV6-5; CDR3aa: CASRIQTVSPLHF; CDR3nt: TGTGCCAGCAGAATCCAAACAGTTTCACCCCTCCACTTT
j_gene: TRBJ1-6; d_gene: NA; abundance: NA; v_gene: TRBV4-3; CDR3aa: CASSQEVSSYNSPLHF; CDR3nt: TGCGCCAGCAGCCAAGAGGTCAGCTCCTATAATTCACCCCTCCACTTT
j_gene: TRBJ2-1; d_gene: NA; abundance: once; v_gene: TRBV4-1; CDR3aa: CASSLLPGQGYHNEQFF; CDR3nt: TGCGCCAGCAGCCTCCTACCTGGGCAGGGGTATCATAATGAGCAGTTCTTC
j_gene: TRBJ1-3; d_gene: NA; abundance: once; v_gene: TRBV5-4; CDR3aa: CASSLGTQAGNTIYF; CDR3nt: TGTGCCAGCAGCTTGGGGACACAAGCTGGAAACACCATATATTTT
j_gene: TRBJ2-1; d_gene: NA; abundance: NA; v_gene: TRBV18; CDR3aa: CASSRLQAYNEQFF; CDR3nt: TGTGCCAGCTCGCGACTACAGGCGTACAATGAGCAGTTCTTC
j_gene: TRBJ1-1; d_gene: NA; abundance: NA; v_gene: TRBV5-1; CDR3aa: CASSSDSSNTEAFF; CDR3nt: TGCGCCAGCAGCTCGGACTCTTCGAACACTGAAGCTTTCTTT
j_gene: TRBJ1-1; d_gene: TRBD1; abundance: NA; v_gene: TRBV6-6; CDR3aa: CASSKTGIEAFF; CDR3nt: TGTGCCAGCAGTAAGACAGGGATTGAAGCTTTCTTT
j_gene: TRBJ2-7; d_gene: NA; abundance: NA; v_gene: TRBV5-1; CDR3aa: CASSLEGRETGEQYF; CDR3nt: TGCGCCAGCAGCCTTGAAGGCAGGGAGACTGGCGAGCAGTACTTC
j_gene: TRBJ1-5; d_gene: NA; abundance: NA; v_gene: TRBV27; CDR3aa: CASSFKGPNQPQHF; CDR3nt: TGTGCCAGCAGTTTTAAGGGCCCCAATCAGCCCCAGCATTTT
j_gene: TRBJ2-5; d_gene: TRBD2; abundance: NA; v_gene: TRBV19; CDR3aa: CASSIDLSGAQETQYF; CDR3nt: TGTGCCAGTAGTATAGATTTAAGCGGGGCCCAAGAGACCCAGTACTTC
j_gene: TRBJ2-2; d_gene: NA; abundance: NA; v_gene: TRBV15; CDR3aa: CATSPVGAWGTGELFF; CDR3nt: TGTGCCACCAGCCCGGTAGGGGCCTGGGGCACCGGGGAGCTGTTTTTT
j_gene: TRBJ1-5; d_gene: TRBD1; abundance: once; v_gene: TRBV29-1; CDR3aa: CSVETTGKYQPQHF; CDR3nt: TGCAGCGTTGAAACGACAGGGAAATATCAGCCCCAGCATTTT
j_gene: TRBJ1-2; d_gene: NA; abundance: NA; v_gene: TRBV6-5; CDR3aa: CASSYSIVYGYTF; CDR3nt: TGTGCCAGCAGTTACTCGATAGTTTATGGCTACACCTTC
j_gene: TRBJ1-1; d_gene: NA; abundance: NA; v_gene: TRBV7-2; CDR3aa: CASSPRVNAEAFF; CDR3nt: TGTGCCAGCAGCCCTCGGGTAAATGCTGAAGCTTTCTTT
j_gene: TRBJ2-7; d_gene: NA; abundance: NA; v_gene: TRBV27; CDR3aa: CASSPIVRGEQYF; CDR3nt: TGTGCCAGCAGTCCCATCGTCCGGGGGGAGCAGTACTTC
j_gene: TRBJ1-5; d_gene: NA; abundance: NA; v_gene: TRBV6-1; CDR3aa: CASSEKGSWNQPQHF; CDR3nt: TGTGCCAGCAGTGAAAAAGGTTCATGGAATCAGCCCCAGCATTTT
j_gene: TRBJ1-5; d_gene: NA; abundance: NA; v_gene: TRBV7-8; CDR3aa: CASSLGTGNYPQHF; CDR3nt: TGTGCCAGCAGCTTAGGTACAGGGAATTATCCCCAGCATTTT
j_gene: TRBJ1-5; d_gene: NA; abundance: NA; v_gene: TRBV6-5; CDR3aa: CASSEGRESNQPQHF; CDR3nt: TGTGCCAGCAGCGAGGGACGGGAAAGCAATCAGCCCCAGCATTTT
j_gene: TRBJ1-5; d_gene: NA; abundance: NA; v_gene: TRBV18; CDR3aa: CASSLARGSAQHF; CDR3nt: TGTGCCAGCTCACTCGCCCGTGGATCGGCCCAGCATTTT
j_gene: TRBJ1-1; d_gene: TRBD1; abundance: NA; v_gene: TRBV3-1/TRBV3-2; CDR3aa: CASSQLRDRVGEAFF; CDR3nt: TGTGCCAGCAGCCAACTCCGGGACAGGGTCGGTGAAGCTTTCTTT
j_gene: TRBJ1-5; d_gene: NA; abundance: once; v_gene: TRBV7-9; CDR3aa: CASSLGRGMRNQPQHF; CDR3nt: TGTGCCAGCAGCTTAGGTCGGGGAATGCGCAATCAGCCCCAGCATTTT
j_gene: TRBJ2-2; d_gene: NA; abundance: NA; v_gene: TRBV19; CDR3aa: CASRRDMNTGELFF; CDR3nt: TGTGCCAGTAGGCGGGACATGAACACCGGGGAGCTGTTTTTT
j_gene: TRBJ2-5; d_gene: NA; abundance: NA; v_gene: TRBV2; CDR3aa: CASRDRRGQETQYF; CDR3nt: TGTGCCAGCAGGGACAGGAGGGGTCAAGAGACCCAGTACTTC
j_gene: TRBJ2-2; d_gene: TRBD1; abundance: NA; v_gene: TRBV6-5; CDR3aa: CASRLGQGATGELFF; CDR3nt: TGTGCCAGCAGATTGGGACAGGGGGCGACCGGGGAGCTGTTTTTT
j_gene: TRBJ2-4; d_gene: TRBD1; abundance: NA; v_gene: TRBV5-1; CDR3aa: CASSLHPTGGENIQYF; CDR3nt: TGCGCCAGCAGCTTGCACCCCACAGGGGGCGAAAACATTCAGTACTTC
j_gene: TRBJ1-2; d_gene: NA; abundance: NA; v_gene: TRBV6-1; CDR3aa: CASSDGPSYGYTF; CDR3nt: TGTGCCAGCAGTGATGGGCCTAGTTATGGCTACACCTTC
j_gene: TRBJ1-5; d_gene: TRBD1; abundance: NA; v_gene: TRBV7-2; CDR3aa: CASSSGGPYSNQPQHF; CDR3nt: TGTGCCAGCAGCTCAGGGGGCCCTTATAGCAATCAGCCCCAGCATTTT
j_gene: TRBJ2-7; d_gene: NA; abundance: NA; v_gene: TRBV12-3/TRBV12-4; CDR3aa: CASSTAYEQYF; CDR3nt: TGTGCCAGCAGTACCGCCTACGAGCAGTACTTC
j_gene: TRBJ1-4; d_gene: NA; abundance: NA; v_gene: TRBV7-2; CDR3aa: CASSFRAREKLFF; CDR3nt: TGTGCCAGCAGCTTCAGGGCCCGGGAAAAACTGTTTTTT
j_gene: TRBJ2-2; d_gene: NA; abundance: NA; v_gene: TRBV5-1; CDR3aa: CASSLKGAGELFF; CDR3nt: TGCGCCAGCAGCTTGAAGGGTGCCGGGGAGCTGTTTTTT
j_gene: TRBJ2-2; d_gene: NA; abundance: few; v_gene: TRBV7-9; CDR3aa: CASSLSSTGELFF; CDR3nt: TGTGCCAGCAGCTTAAGTTCGACCGGGGAGCTGTTTTTT
j_gene: TRBJ2-1; d_gene: NA; abundance: once; v_gene: TRBV6-6; CDR3aa: CASLTLAYATSKFF; CDR3nt: TGTGCCAGCTTGACTTTGGCCTATGCGACTAGTAAGTTCTTC
j_gene: TRBJ2-1; d_gene: NA; abundance: NA; v_gene: TRBV18; CDR3aa: CASSPSKGNEQFF; CDR3nt: TGTGCCAGCTCACCCAGCAAGGGCAATGAGCAGTTCTTC
j_gene: TRBJ2-1; d_gene: TRBD2; abundance: NA; v_gene: TRBV19; CDR3aa: CASSSPRGVTYNEQFF; CDR3nt: TGTGCCAGTAGTTCTCCTCGGGGGGTTACCTACAATGAGCAGTTCTTC
j_gene: TRBJ2-1; d_gene: TRBD1; abundance: NA; v_gene: TRBV25-1; CDR3aa: CASSESGDRGGSYNEQFF; CDR3nt: TGTGCCAGCAGTGAATCAGGGGACAGGGGAGGCTCCTACAATGAGCAGTTCTTC